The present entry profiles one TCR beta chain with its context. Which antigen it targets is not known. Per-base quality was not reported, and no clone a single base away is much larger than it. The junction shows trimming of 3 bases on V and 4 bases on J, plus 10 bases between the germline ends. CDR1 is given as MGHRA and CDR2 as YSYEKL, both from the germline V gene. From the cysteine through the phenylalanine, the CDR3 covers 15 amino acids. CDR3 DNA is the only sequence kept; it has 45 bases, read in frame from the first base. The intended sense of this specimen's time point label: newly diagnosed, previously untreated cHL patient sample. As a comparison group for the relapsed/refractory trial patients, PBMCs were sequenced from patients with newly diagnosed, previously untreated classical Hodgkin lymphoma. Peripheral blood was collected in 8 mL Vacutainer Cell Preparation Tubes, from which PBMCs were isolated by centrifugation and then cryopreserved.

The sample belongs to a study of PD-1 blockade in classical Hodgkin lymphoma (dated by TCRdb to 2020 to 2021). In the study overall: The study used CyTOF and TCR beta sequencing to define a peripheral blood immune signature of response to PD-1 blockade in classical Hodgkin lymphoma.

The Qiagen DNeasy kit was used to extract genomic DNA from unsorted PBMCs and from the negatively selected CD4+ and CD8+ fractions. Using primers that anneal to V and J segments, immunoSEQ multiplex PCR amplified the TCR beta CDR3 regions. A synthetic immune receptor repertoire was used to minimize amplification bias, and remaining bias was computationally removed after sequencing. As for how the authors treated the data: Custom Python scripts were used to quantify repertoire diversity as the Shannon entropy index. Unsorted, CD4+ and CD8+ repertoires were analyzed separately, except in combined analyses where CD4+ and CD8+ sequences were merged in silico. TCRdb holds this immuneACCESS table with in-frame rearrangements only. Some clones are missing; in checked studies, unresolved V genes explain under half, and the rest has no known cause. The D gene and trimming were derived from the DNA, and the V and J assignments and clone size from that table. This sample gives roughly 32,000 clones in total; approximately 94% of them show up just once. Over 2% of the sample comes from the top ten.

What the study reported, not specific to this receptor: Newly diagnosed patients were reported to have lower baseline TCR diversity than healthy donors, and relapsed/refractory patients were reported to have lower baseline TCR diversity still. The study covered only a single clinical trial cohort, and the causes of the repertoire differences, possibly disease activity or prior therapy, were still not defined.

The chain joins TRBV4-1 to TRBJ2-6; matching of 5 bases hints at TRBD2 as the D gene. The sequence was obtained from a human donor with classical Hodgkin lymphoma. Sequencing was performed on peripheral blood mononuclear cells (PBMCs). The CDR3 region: CASSQDSRGANVLTF. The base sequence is TGCGCCAGCAGCCAGGACTCTCGGGGGGCCAACGTCCTGACTTTC.